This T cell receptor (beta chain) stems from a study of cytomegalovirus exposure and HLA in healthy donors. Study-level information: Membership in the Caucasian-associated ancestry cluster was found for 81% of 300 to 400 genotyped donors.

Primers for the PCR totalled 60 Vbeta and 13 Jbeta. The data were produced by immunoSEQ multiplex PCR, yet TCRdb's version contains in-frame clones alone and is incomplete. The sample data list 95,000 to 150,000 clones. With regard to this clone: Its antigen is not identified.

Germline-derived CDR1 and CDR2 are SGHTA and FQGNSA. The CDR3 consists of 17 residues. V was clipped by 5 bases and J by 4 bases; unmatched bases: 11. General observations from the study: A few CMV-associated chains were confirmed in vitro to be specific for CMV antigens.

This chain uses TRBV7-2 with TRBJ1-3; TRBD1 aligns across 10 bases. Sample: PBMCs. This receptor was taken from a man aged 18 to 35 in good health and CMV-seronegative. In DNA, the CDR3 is TGTGCCAGCAGCCTCACCACGGGACAGGGGATCGGAAACACCATATATTTT. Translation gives CASSLTTGQGIGNTIYF.